This T cell receptor (beta chain) is from a study of beta chain features in type 1 diabetes. Findings and limits, study-wide: VDJ junctions in type 1 diabetes patients carried more deletions and fewer insertions. In every one of the four CD4+ subsets, TCRB CDR3s were moderately but significantly shorter in Type 1 diabetes patients. Whether TCRB rearrangement is influenced by HLA type was left unresolved in this analysis. Across patients, naive, central memory and Treg TCRB repertoires exhibited apparently greater similarity than was observed across healthy donors.

Germline loops: CDR1 SNHLY, CDR2 FYNNEI. The ends lost 6 bases at V and 3 bases at J; junction bases unmatched: 8. The CDR3 is made up of 14 amino acids. Concerning this clone itself: Its antigen remains unknown.

Since all of the isolated RNA was reverse transcribed, expressed TCRB transcripts were what got sequenced. Sequencing was performed with immunoSEQ multiplex PCR; in TCRdb, only in-frame clones are kept and a portion is missing. The data show more than 250,000 clones, with approximately 15% seen just once and 0.017% held by the top ten. The clonotype originates from a man between 25 and 39 years old with type 1 diabetes. The sample consisted of naive CD4+ T cells from blood. The genes are TRBV2 and TRBJ2-7, with 7 bases that match TRBD1. DNA for the CDR3: TGTGCCAGCAGAAGCTCGGGACAGAACTACGAGCAGTACTTC. Its translation is CASRSSGQNYEQYF.